This T cell receptor (beta chain) was captured in a study of CD8 T cells in ankylosing spondylitis. A note on this clonotype: Antigen: not known.

Whole-study findings and limits: Clones linked to disease, bearing a CD8+ phenotype, were relatively rare in peripheral blood. Reports of some motif variants in reactive arthritis synovial fluid and blood predate this one. Several highly homologous variants made up a TCR beta motif, and this motif appeared characteristic of ankylosing spondylitis blood.

CDR1 and CDR2 (germline): DFQATT, SNEGSKA (reference sequence). This CDR3 has 12 amino acids. Trimming removed 3 bases from V and 6 bases from J, with 11 bases in between. Generation of TCR beta libraries employed quantitative 5'-RACE incorporating molecular barcodes. In TCRdb, the 5' RACE reads were re-called with MiXCR into one record per CDR3 protein. The sample lists 150,000 or so distinct CDR3 sequences; around a third were seen once. This receptor was identified in a male donor with ankylosing spondylitis. This chain links TRBV20-1 with TRBJ1-1, with D unclear. Source material: synovial fluid, either unsorted or a sorted T cell fraction (not recorded which). The CDR3: CSASPQGSEAFF. For the CDR3, the DNA is TGCAGTGCTAGTCCCCAAGGGTCTGAAGCTTTCTTT.